This TCR beta chain was recovered during a study of T cell responses to AZD1222 COVID-19 vaccine. Findings and caveats of the study: Increased Spike-specific TCR breadth and depth were observed after two AZD1222 doses. Researchers took repertoire samples only after the peak T cell response had come.

A word on this clone: Its specificity is unknown.

The CDR3 is made up of 15 amino acids. Germline lookup yields CDR1 SGHAT and CDR2 FQNNGV. Trimming removed 1 base from V and 2 bases from J, with 9 bases in between. Clones were sequenced by immunoSEQ multiplex PCR, and TCRdb holds only the in-frame ones, with some missing. The table records about 110,000 clones, approximately 87% of them present only once. The TCR was taken from an adult in good health. The specimen comprised peripheral blood, sampled on day 0 of AZD1222 vaccination. J is TRBJ1-5 and V is TRBV11-2; perhaps TRBD1 as D (6 bases). The CDR3 loop reads CASSLVAGGNQPQHF. The CDR3 DNA reads TGTGCCAGCAGCTTAGTCGCAGGGGGCAATCAGCCCCAGCATTTT.